These 17 T cell receptor beta chains came from one sample sequenced in a study of Ad26.COV2.S vaccination and SARS-CoV-2 variants. Treatment noted: over 15 received Ad26.COV2.S at low or high dose, single or two shots; roughly five received placebo; per-sample allocation not given. Sampling was performed 63 days after the first vaccine or placebo injection. Clones were read by immunoSEQ multiplex PCR, and TCRdb kept only the in-frame ones, dropping some. The sample has around 320,000 clones, roughly 84% seen once; the top ten hold around 3.7%. Sequences were derived from peripheral blood, sampled in a trial of Ad26.COV2.S vaccine versus placebo. Receptors were obtained from a person aged 18 to 65 who received the Ad26.COV2.S COVID-19 vaccine or a placebo.

The chain employs TRBV7-3 and TRBJ2-3; 10 bases fit TRBD2. Germline V lookup: CDR1 SGHTA, CDR2 FQGTGA. The CDR3 has 15 amino acids. Trimming at V came to 5 bases and at J to 7 bases, leaving 9 bases not matched to a gene. The CDR3 reads CASSPGLASGNTQYF. In nucleotides, the CDR3 is TGTGCCAGCAGCCCGGGACTAGCGAGCGGGAATACGCAGTATTTT.

CDR3 sequence (DNA): TGCGCCAGCAGCCCAACAGGGGGCGCCGGGGCAGATACGCAGTATTTT. It yields the protein CASSPTGGAGADTQYF. The chain carries TRBV5-1 and TRBJ2-3; TRBD1 agrees at 9 bases. Germline V gene sequence: CDR1 SGHRS, CDR2 YFSETQ. The CDR3 has 16 amino acids. V trimming: 4 bases; J trimming: 4 bases; junction bases outside the gene matches: 10.

This clone was seen a single time. CDR3 coding DNA: TGTGCCAGCAGCTTGGCCGTTTCCTACGAGCAGTACTTC. Its protein is CASSLAVSYEQYF. V usage is TRBV5-4 and J usage is TRBJ2-7; D unresolved. The germline V gene encodes CDR1 SGHNT and CDR2 YYREEE (reference sequence). Deletions cut 0 bases from V and 1 base from J, with 5 bases between. The CDR3 has 13 residues. Full variable domain (rest looked up from reference TRBV5-4 and TRBJ2-7): ETGVTQSPTHLIKTRGQQVTLRCSSQSGHNTVSWYQQALGQGPQFIFQYYREEENGRGNFPPRFSGLQFPNYSSELNVNALELDDSALYLCASSLAVSYEQYFGPGTRLTVT.

This clone appeared once. The rearrangement uses TRBV3-1 (or the pseudogene TRBV3-2) and TRBJ2-3; 8 bases align to TRBD2. Germline CDR1 reads LGHDT; CDR2 reads YNNKEL (reference sequence). The V segment lost 4 bases and the J segment 2 bases; nucleotides outside the gene matches: 8. CDR3 length equals 16 residues. CDR3 coding DNA: TGTGCCAGCAGCCCGACGGGGGGGCCTTTCACAGATACGCAGTATTTT. It translates to CASSPTGGPFTDTQYF.

The CDR3: CASSLGDGGPPGPLHF. In DNA form, the CDR3 reads TGCGCCAGCAGCTTGGGGGACGGGGGCCCGCCAGGACCCCTCCACTTT. The genes are TRBV5-1 and TRBJ1-6; D perhaps matches TRBD1 (6 bases). Trimming took off 0 bases at V and 12 bases at J, with 19 bases between the two ends. There are 16 residues in the CDR3. The germline V gene has CDR1 SGHRS and CDR2 YFSETQ.

The chain has TRBV9 and TRBJ1-1, with a weak D call TRBD1 (5 bases). Germline lookup yields CDR1 SGDLS and CDR2 YYNGEE. V shed 4 bases and J shed 6 bases, with 19 bases lying between them. This CDR3 has 15 residues. The CDR3 nucleotides are TGTGCCAGCAGCCCCCAGGTGGCAGTGGGGGCTGAAGCTTTCTTT. This gives the protein CASSPQVAVGAEAFF.

The chain carries TRBV30 and TRBJ2-7, with a weak D call TRBD1 (6 bases). Trimming shortened V by 0 bases and J by 6 bases, and 9 bases separated the two germline ends. The CDR3 runs 12 residues. Germline V gene sequence: CDR1 GTSNPN, CDR2 SVGIG (reference sequence). The CDR3 nucleotides are TGTGCCTGGAGTGTAGCAGGGGCCGAGCAGTACTTC. The encoded protein is CAWSVAGAEQYF.

This clone turned up a few times. The gene calls are TRBV23-1 and TRBJ2-3; D uncertain. TRBV23-1 is given ORF status, its function remaining uncertain. Deletions cut 6 bases from V and 9 bases from J, with 16 bases between. The CDR3 runs 13 residues. The CDR3 region has the DNA TGCGCCAGCAGCCGATTATCGAAAGCGACGCAGTATTTT. Amino acid sequence: CASSRLSKATQYF.

This clone was seen more than once but under ten times. The chain is built from TRBV19 and TRBJ1-2; the D gene is possibly TRBD1 (6 bases). Germline values: CDR1 LNHDA, CDR2 SQIVND (reference sequence). The CDR3 length is 15 residues. V was shortened by 5 bases and J by 8 bases, with 21 bases between the two germline ends. CDR3 sequence: CASSPSGGGGAGYTF. Written as DNA, the CDR3 is TGTGCCAGTAGTCCCTCCGGGGGCGGGGGCGCGGGCTACACCTTC.

This clone has only a few counts. The rearrangement uses TRBV9 and TRBJ1-1, with D unresolved. This CDR3 comprises 12 residues. Germline V gene data show CDR1 as SGDLS and CDR2 as YYNGEE. Trimming removed 7 bases at V and 4 bases at J, with 11 bases between. CDR3 nucleotide sequence: TGTGCCAGCGGATCACACGGCACTGAAGCTTTCTTT. This gives the protein CASGSHGTEAFF.

The rearrangement links TRBV2 to TRBJ1-5; D not certain. CDR1 is SNHLY and CDR2 is FYNNEI in the germline V gene. V was shortened by 0 bases and J by 4 bases, with 7 bases between the two germline ends. The CDR3 spans 14 residues. DNA for the CDR3: TGTGCCAGCAGTGAAGCGGGAAGAAATCAGCCCCAGCATTTT. Its translation is CASSEAGRNQPQHF.

The gene calls are TRBV19 and TRBJ1-2; possible D gene TRBD1, 5 bases. The CDR3 consists of 14 residues. V gave up 6 bases and J gave up 6 bases, with 17 bases separating them. Germline CDR1 and CDR2: LNHDA and SQIVND (reference sequence). The CDR3: CASSLGVRFDGYTF. The CDR3 bases are TGTGCCAGTAGCCTAGGGGTAAGGTTCGATGGCTACACCTTC.

The chain is built from TRBV28 and TRBJ1-2, with a tentative D call TRBD1 (6 bases). The CDR3 is 17 residues long. From germline, CDR1 is MDHEN and CDR2 SYDVKM. Between the trimmed V and J ends, which lost 5 bases and 3 bases, there was a span of 22 bases. The CDR3 spells CASSPPSPAGADYGYTF. CDR3 in DNA: TGTGCCAGCAGTCCCCCGAGTCCGGCAGGGGCCGACTATGGCTACACCTTC.

The chain couples TRBV6-4 to TRBJ2-3; D remains ambiguous. Germline V gives CDR1 MRHNA, CDR2 SNTAGT. Trimming stripped 3 bases from V and 2 bases from J, with 6 bases between. The CDR3 totals 13 residues. CDR3 DNA: TGTGCCAGCAGTGAAGGGAACACAGATACGCAGTATTTT. Its translation: CASSEGNTDTQYF.

The rearrangement links TRBV25-1 to TRBJ2-7; 7 positions match TRBD2. V was clipped by 3 bases and J by 6 bases; unmatched bases: 5. The CDR3 sequence is 13 residues long. CDR1 and CDR2 (germline): MGHDK, SYGVNS. The CDR3 protein is CASSEGGPGEQYF. CDR3 DNA sequence: TGTGCCAGCAGTGAGGGAGGGCCCGGCGAGCAGTACTTC.

This chain joins TRBV15 and TRBJ1-2; 8 bases map to TRBD1. This CDR3 contains 16 residues. Germline V lookup: CDR1 LNHNV, CDR2 YYDKDF (reference sequence). The J segment lost 0 bases and the V segment lost 3 bases, leaving 6 bases of the junction unmatched. In DNA, the CDR3 is TGTGCCACCAGCAGGGGGAGACAGGGGACTAACTATGGCTACACCTTC. This codes for CATSRGRQGTNYGYTF.

This sequence joins TRBV9 and TRBJ1-2; perhaps TRBD1 as D (6 bases). V lost 0 bases to trimming and J lost 8 bases, with 20 bases between them. CDR3 length equals 16 residues. Germline loops: CDR1 SGDLS, CDR2 YYNGEE. In DNA, the CDR3 is TGTGCCAGCAGCGTAGCCCCCTTAACAGGGTCCTACGGCTACACCTTC. This gives the protein CASSVAPLTGSYGYTF.